This note documents a single T cell receptor beta chain sequence. The antigen remains undetermined. This sample was included in a study of shared clonotypes between healthy human individuals. Points from the study as a whole: Generally, estimated richness proved larger in naive subsets than it did in memory subsets. The generation probabilities recorded for non-shared clonotypes fell below those of clonotypes shared by all four donors.

Template for every sorted-subset replicate PCR totaled approximately 0.2 ug DNA, some 30,000 T cell genomes. Methods used by the authors: As immunoSEQ supplied junction-only sequences (without quality scores), filtering differed. Assay: immunoSEQ multiplex PCR; the TCRdb copy retains only in-frame clones and omits some. For V, J and clone size, that table is used; D and trimming come from the DNA. The table has about 1 million clones, 65% to 80% seen once. Germline V gene lookup returns CDR1 SNHLY and CDR2 FYNNEI. This CDR3 has 15 amino acids. Unmatched junction bases numbered 8, after V lost 6 bases and J lost 6 bases.

The V gene is TRBV2, the J gene TRBJ1-4; 9 bases fit TRBD1. Material: memory CD4+ T cells sorted from blood. Noted subset: CD45RA-negative fraction. The sequence was collected from a man aged 18 to 29 in good health. The CDR3 protein is CASRATGGRDEKLFF. CDR3 in DNA: TGTGCCAGCAGAGCAACAGGGGGCCGGGATGAAAAACTGTTTTTT.